The next 21 T cell receptor beta chains were all read from a single sample in a study of cytomegalovirus exposure and HLA in healthy donors. With 60 Vbeta and 13 Jbeta primers, the PCR was carried out. The protocol was immunoSEQ multiplex PCR, while the TCRdb copy is restricted to in-frame clones and leaves out a portion. The repertoire consists of around 180,000 clones, with roughly 75% occurring once and the leading ten covering approximately 5.1%. The sequenced material came from PBMCs. The receptor source for this set is a man aged 35-49 years in good health and CMV-seronegative.

This chain links TRBV6-1 with TRBJ1-5, with 9 bases matching TRBD1. The trim removed 6 bases at V and 1 base at J, leaving 7 bases unmatched. This CDR3 has 16 residues. The germline V gene encodes CDR1 MNHNS and CDR2 SASEGT. The chain's CDR3 is CASSEYRGLSNQPQHF. The DNA for the CDR3 is TGTGCCAGCAGCGAATACAGGGGGCTAAGCAATCAGCCCCAGCATTTT.

This clone was recorded once. The V gene is TRBV5-1, the J gene TRBJ2-3, with 7 bases lining up with TRBD2. J gave up 2 bases and V 0 bases, and 6 bases lay outside the gene matches. Germline V gene data show CDR1 as SGHRS and CDR2 as YFSETQ. The CDR3 loop spans 16 amino acids. CDR3 residues: CASSLVGGSNTDTQYF. CDR3 DNA sequence: TGCGCCAGCAGCTTGGTCGGCGGGAGCAACACAGATACGCAGTATTTT.

This chain joins TRBV7-8 and TRBJ2-7; 7 positions agree with TRBD2. In germline, CDR1 is SGHVS, CDR2 FQNEAQ. The CDR3 is 15 amino acids. With 5 bases clipped from V and 0 bases from J, the junction kept 7 bases outside the gene matches. The CDR3 region has the DNA TGTGCCAGCAGCAACCAAGCGGGGAGCTCCTACGAGCAGTACTTC. It yields the protein CASSNQAGSSYEQYF.

The chain links TRBV6-6 to TRBJ1-2; possibly TRBD1 for D (5 bases). V lost 6 bases to trimming and J lost 2 bases, with 13 bases between them. Germline lookup yields CDR1 MNHNY and CDR2 SVGAGI (reference sequence). CDR3 length: 14 residues. CDR3 loop: CASSHIGGNYGYTF. In nucleotides, the CDR3 is TGTGCCAGCAGCCACATTGGGGGGAACTATGGCTACACCTTC.

The rearrangement joins TRBV5-4 to TRBJ1-3; no clear D. CDR1 and CDR2 from the germline V gene are SGHNT and YYREEE (reference sequence). The V end lost 5 bases, the J end lost 0 bases, and 12 bases lay between the germline ends. The CDR3 is 15 residues long. Here the CDR3 reads CASSSKEDSGNTIYF. CDR3 DNA: TGTGCCAGCAGTTCAAAAGAGGACTCTGGAAACACCATATATTTT.

This chain links TRBV19 with TRBJ2-5, with a weak D call TRBD2 (7 bases). Trimming stripped 8 bases from V and 5 bases from J, with 15 bases between. Germline V gene data show CDR1 as LNHDA and CDR2 as SQIVND (reference sequence). The CDR3 runs to 13 residues. The CDR3 here is CASEGGASETQYF. CDR3 in DNA: TGTGCCAGTGAAGGGGGGGCGAGTGAGACCCAGTACTTC. The full variable domain, its missing parts supplied by reference TRBV19 and TRBJ2-5, is DGGITQSPKYLFRKEGQNVTLSCEQNLNHDAMYWYRQDPGQGLRLIYYSQIVNDFQKGDIAEGYSVSREKKESFPLTVTSAQKNPTAFYLCASEGGASETQYFGPGTRLLVL.

The CDR3 is CAIRAGGRADTQYF. For the CDR3, the DNA is TGTGCCATCAGGGCCGGGGGGAGGGCAGATACGCAGTATTTT. The chain has TRBV10-3 and TRBJ2-3; 7 positions match TRBD2. CDR1 and CDR2 from the germline V gene are ENHRY and SYGVKD. The CDR3 loop spans 14 amino acids. With V trimmed by 6 bases and J by 4 bases, 7 bases remained unmatched.

This clone was seen a single time. The chain is built from TRBV18 and TRBJ1-1, with 11 positions matching TRBD1. CDR1 is KGHSH and CDR2 is LQKENI in the germline V gene. The CDR3 is 15 residues long. V lost 6 bases to trimming and J lost 0 bases; unmatched junction nucleotides: 3. CDR3 in amino acids: CASSPGQGVNTEAFF. The CDR3 DNA reads as TGTGCCAGCTCCCCGGGACAGGGGGTGAACACTGAAGCTTTCTTT.

This clone came up a few times. V and J are TRBV5-1 and TRBJ2-1, with 8 bases lining up with TRBD2. Germline trimming cut 4 bases from V and 9 bases from J; bases unmatched to any gene: 12. The CDR3 totals 15 residues. The germline CDR1 and CDR2 sequences are SGHRS and YFSETQ. CDR3 region: CASSPRDWAGGEQFF. CDR3 nucleotide sequence: TGCGCCAGCAGCCCGAGGGACTGGGCGGGGGGTGAGCAGTTCTTC.

This clone was seen a handful of times. The gene calls are TRBV6-5 and TRBJ1-3; D is perhaps TRBD1 (6 bases). The CDR3 spans 15 residues. Trimming pared 2 bases from V and 4 bases from J, leaving 12 bases between. Germline assignment: CDR1 MNHEY and CDR2 SVGAGI. The CDR3 region has the DNA TGTGCCAGCAGTTACGCAGGGGATGTCGGAAACACCATATATTTT. Its protein product is CASSYAGDVGNTIYF.

The rearrangement links TRBV7-9 to TRBJ1-2; D ambiguous. Germline V gene lookup returns CDR1 SEHNR and CDR2 FQNEAQ (reference sequence). The CDR3 covers 14 residues. Trimming pared 1 base from V and 4 bases from J, leaving 10 bases between. The CDR3 here is CASSLGAGVYGYTF. The CDR3, as DNA: TGTGCCAGCAGCTTAGGCGCCGGGGTCTATGGCTACACCTTC. Full variable domain (rest looked up from reference TRBV7-9 and TRBJ1-2): DTGVSQNPRHKITKRGQNVTFRCDPISEHNRLYWYRQTLGQGPEFLTYFQNEAQLEKSRLLSDRFSAERPKGSFSTLEIQRTEQGDSAMYLCASSLGAGVYGYTFGSGTRLTVV.

In its sample, this clone was seen once. This chain uses TRBV6-1 with TRBJ2-7; a possible D gene is TRBD1 (6 bases). The germline gives CDR1 MNHNS, CDR2 SASEGT. The CDR3 loop spans 12 amino acids. V was clipped by 4 bases and J by 5 bases, with 9 bases between them. CDR3 nucleotides: TGTGCCAGCAGTGGGACAGCGAACGAGCAGTACTTC. Amino acids: CASSGTANEQYF.

The rearrangement links TRBV4-1 to TRBJ1-2; D gene ambiguous. Germline CDR1 and CDR2: MGHRA and YSYEKL. The V end lost 1 base, the J end lost 1 base, and 16 bases lay between the germline ends. The CDR3 has 17 residues. The CDR3 nucleotides read TGCGCCAGCAGCCAAGTCTGGTCTTCAGGAGGTAACTATGGCTACACCTTC. This encodes CASSQVWSSGGNYGYTF.

In this sample, this clone turned up a few times. This sequence joins TRBV7-2 and TRBJ1-2; D not certain. Germline CDR1 reads SGHTA; CDR2 reads FQGNSA. The CDR3 has 14 amino acids. V lost 1 base and J 2 bases, leaving 8 bases between the germline ends. The CDR3 bases are TGTGCCAGCAGCTTAGAGGCGGCAAACTATGGCTACACCTTC. Protein sequence: CASSLEAANYGYTF.

V is TRBV19 and J is TRBJ2-7, with 7 bases matching TRBD2. The ends lost 5 bases at V and 4 bases at J; junction bases unmatched: 5. This CDR3 has 13 amino acids. In germline, CDR1 is LNHDA, CDR2 SQIVND (reference sequence). CDR3 in amino acids: CASSGLDSYEQYF. The CDR3 DNA sequence: TGTGCCAGTAGTGGACTAGACTCATACGAGCAGTACTTC. The variable domain in full, completed from reference TRBV19 and TRBJ2-7, reads DGGITQSPKYLFRKEGQNVTLSCEQNLNHDAMYWYRQDPGQGLRLIYYSQIVNDFQKGDIAEGYSVSREKKESFPLTVTSAQKNPTAFYLCASSGLDSYEQYFGPGTRLTVT.

This rearrangement joins TRBV5-4 to TRBJ1-1; TRBD1 matches 8 bases. With 6 bases clipped from V and 5 bases from J, the junction kept 9 bases outside the gene matches. Germline V CDR1 and CDR2: SGHNT, YYREEE (reference sequence). There are 14 residues in the CDR3. Here the CDR3 DNA reads TGTGCCAGCACTTCGGACAGGGCTTTGACTGAAGCTTTCTTT. Protein product: CASTSDRALTEAFF.

The chain employs TRBV9 and TRBJ2-7; TRBD1 matches 12 bases. Trimming at V came to 4 bases and at J to 6 bases, leaving 2 bases not matched to a gene. CDR1 is SGDLS, CDR2 YYNGEE, per germline. The CDR3 sequence is 13 residues long. The chain's CDR3 is CASSSGQGAEQYF. The CDR3 DNA is TGTGCCAGCAGCTCGGGACAGGGGGCCGAGCAGTACTTC.

This clone was detected only a few times. As DNA, the CDR3 is TGTGCCAGCAGTAGCGGGACTCATGAAGAGACCCAGTACTTC. Protein sequence: CASSSGTHEETQYF. V gene TRBV6-1 combines with J gene TRBJ2-5; 7 nucleotides line up with TRBD2. V lost 5 bases, J lost 3 bases, and 6 bases stayed unmatched. Per germline, CDR1 MNHNS and CDR2 SASEGT. The CDR3 covers 14 residues.

V gene TRBV5-4 combines with J gene TRBJ2-1; TRBD2 agrees at 7 bases. CDR1 and CDR2 from the germline V gene are SGHNT and YYREEE (reference sequence). V trimming: 2 bases; J trimming: 9 bases; junction bases outside the gene matches: 8. This CDR3 spans 14 amino acids. CDR3 protein: CASSFWEGAGEQFF. CDR3 sequence (DNA): TGTGCCAGCAGCTTCTGGGAGGGCGCTGGTGAGCAGTTCTTC. The full variable domain, its missing parts supplied by reference TRBV5-4 and TRBJ2-1, is ETGVTQSPTHLIKTRGQQVTLRCSSQSGHNTVSWYQQALGQGPQFIFQYYREEENGRGNFPPRFSGLQFPNYSSELNVNALELDDSALYLCASSFWEGAGEQFFGPGTRLTVL.

This clone has just one count. V is TRBV27 and J is TRBJ1-4; TRBD1 agrees at 8 bases. J lost 11 bases, V lost 3 bases, and 17 bases had no gene match. The CDR3 sequence is 17 residues long. Germline CDR1 MNHEY, CDR2 SMNVEV (reference sequence). This CDR3 is CASSLKPDRAGAGKLFF. CDR3 coding DNA: TGTGCCAGCAGTTTGAAACCGGACAGGGCCGGCGCGGGTAAACTGTTTTTT.

This sequence joins TRBV4-1 and TRBJ2-5, with 7 positions matching TRBD1. This CDR3 is built from 14 residues. V lost 3 bases and J lost 2; bases outside the gene matches: 3. Germline loops: CDR1 MGHRA, CDR2 YSYEKL. The CDR3 protein is CASSHRTGQETQYF. The CDR3 nucleotides read TGCGCCAGCAGCCACCGGACAGGACAAGAGACCCAGTACTTC.